Included here is one T cell receptor beta chain sequence, with context. This entry comes from a study of Ad26.COV2.S vaccination and SARS-CoV-2 variants. Overall study: Dosing was one shot or two shots 56 days apart.

Looked up from germline, CDR1 is SGHRS and CDR2 is YFSETQ. CDR3 length: 13 residues. The trim removed 6 bases at V and 4 bases at J, leaving 6 bases unmatched. Sequencing was performed with immunoSEQ multiplex PCR; in TCRdb, only in-frame clones are kept and a portion is missing. The top ten clones hold more than 1.5% of a sample with some 340,000 clones, about 86% of them seen once. The treatment here: around 19 received Ad26.COV2.S at low or high dose, single or two shots; five or six received placebo; per-sample allocation not given. The samples were gathered on day 63 after the first injection of vaccine or placebo.

The sequencing used peripheral blood, collected in a trial of Ad26.COV2.S vaccine versus placebo. The TCR sequence derives from a person between 18 and 65 years old who received the Ad26.COV2.S COVID-19 vaccine or a placebo. The chain carries TRBV5-1 and TRBJ2-5; 7 bases are a match to TRBD1. The CDR3 region has the DNA TGCGCCAGCACCATGGCAGGGGGAGAGACCCAGTACTTC. It codes for CASTMAGGETQYF.